This TCR beta chain was sequenced during a study of Ad26.COV2.S vaccination and SARS-CoV-2 variants. Study-wide points: A substantial breadth of spike-specific CD8+ and CD4+ T cell responses after vaccination has been reported. Whether participants received vaccine or placebo, their non-spike TCR breadth was similar. Overall T cell responses may have been underestimated by the analyses of TCR breadth and depth.

Described treatment: about 20 received Ad26.COV2.S at low or high dose, single or two shots; roughly five received placebo; per-sample allocation not given. The investigators took samples on day 63 after the first vaccine or placebo injection. Produced via immunoSEQ multiplex PCR; TCRdb's table is partial and in-frame only. The sample lists hundreds of thousands of clones, 86% seen once, with approximately 12% in the top ten. On this clone itself: The antigen remains unidentified.

CDR1 is MNHEY and CDR2 is SVGEGT in the germline V gene. Trimming cost V 6 bases and J 7 bases; bases outside gene matches: 5. The CDR3 runs to 12 residues. V gene TRBV6-2 or TRBV6-3 combines with J gene TRBJ2-7; TRBD1 agrees at 8 bases. The sequences come from peripheral blood, collected in a trial of Ad26.COV2.S vaccine versus placebo. The TCR originated in a person aged 18-60 years who received the Ad26.COV2.S COVID-19 vaccine or a placebo. The CDR3 DNA sequence: TGTGCCAGCAGCACACAGGGGGAAGAGCAGTACTTC. It codes for CASSTQGEEQYF.